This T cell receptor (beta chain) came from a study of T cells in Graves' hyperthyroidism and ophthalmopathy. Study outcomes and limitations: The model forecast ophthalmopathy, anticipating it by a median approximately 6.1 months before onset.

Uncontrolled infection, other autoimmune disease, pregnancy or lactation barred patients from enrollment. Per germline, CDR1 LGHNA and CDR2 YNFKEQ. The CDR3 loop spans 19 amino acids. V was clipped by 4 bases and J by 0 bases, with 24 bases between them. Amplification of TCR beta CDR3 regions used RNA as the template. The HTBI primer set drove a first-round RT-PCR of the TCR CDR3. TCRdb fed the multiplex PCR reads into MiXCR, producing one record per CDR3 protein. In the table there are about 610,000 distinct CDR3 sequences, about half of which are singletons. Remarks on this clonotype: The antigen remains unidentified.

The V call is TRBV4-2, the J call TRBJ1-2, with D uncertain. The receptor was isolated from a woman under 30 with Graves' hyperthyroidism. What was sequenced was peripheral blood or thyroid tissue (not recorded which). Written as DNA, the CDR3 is TGTGCCAGCAGCCGAGAGAGAAGGGCAGGCGGAGCCTCTAACTATGGCTACACCTTC. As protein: CASSRERRAGGASNYGYTF.